These 19 T cell receptor beta chains share one sample of origin, sequenced in a study of T cell responses to AZD1222 COVID-19 vaccine listed by TCRdb under 2021. Libraries were built with the immunoSEQ multiplex PCR assay. The clones in this table, taken by TCRdb from immuneACCESS, are in-frame only. Not every clone is retained; where verified, under half of the shortfall comes from an unresolved V gene, and the cause of the rest is unknown. The sample contains around 120,000 clones, around 84% of them found a single time. The top ten clonotypes cover more than 6.5% of the sample. According to the study, the label for this sample's time point signals: baseline before first vaccination. The starting material was peripheral blood, obtained on day 0 of AZD1222 vaccination. The receptors stem from an adult in good health.

This clone was detected a few times. The rearrangement links TRBV7-2 to TRBJ1-2; D uncertain. Trimming took 0 bases from V and 1 from J, leaving 6 bases between them. CDR3 length equals 14 residues. In germline, CDR1 is SGHTA, CDR2 FQGNSA. The CDR3 DNA reads TGTGCCAGCAGCTTAGCGACTGATAACTATGGCTACACCTTC. It encodes CASSLATDNYGYTF.

This clone came up many times. The chain is built from TRBV5-4 and TRBJ2-7; D may be TRBD2 (6 bases). CDR1 SGHNT and CDR2 YYREEE come from the germline V gene (reference sequence). Trimming stripped 4 bases from V and 4 bases from J, with 18 bases between. The CDR3 is made up of 15 amino acids. The CDR3 protein is CASSGTGTRSYEQYF. CDR3 DNA sequence: TGTGCCAGCAGCGGGACCGGGACTCGAAGTTACGAGCAGTACTTC.

The gene calls are TRBV19 and TRBJ1-1, with D uncertain. The CDR3 loop spans 12 amino acids. V was cut by 7 bases and J by 8 bases, with 14 bases left in between. CDR1 is LNHDA, CDR2 SQIVND, per germline (reference sequence). CDR3 sequence (DNA): TGTGCCAGTACTACTACGCCATCGGAAGCTTTCTTT. As protein: CASTTTPSEAFF.

This clone appeared once. This chain uses TRBV19 with TRBJ1-1; D unclear. CDR3 length: 13 amino acids. Trimming took off 8 bases at V and 1 base at J, with 11 bases between the two ends. Germline V gene sequence: CDR1 LNHDA, CDR2 SQIVND (reference sequence). CDR3 nucleotides: TGTGCCAGTGCGATGGAGGCGAACACTGAAGCTTTCTTT. Residues: CASAMEANTEAFF.

This chain links TRBV3-1 (or the pseudogene TRBV3-2) with TRBJ1-3, with D tentatively TRBD1 (5 bases). This CDR3 is 15 amino acids long. The germline V and J ends were trimmed by 0 bases and 7 bases, with 13 bases remaining between them. The V gene's germline CDR1 is LGHDT and CDR2 YNNKEL (reference sequence). DNA of the CDR3: TGTGCCAGCAGCCAAGACGGGACTGCTAGGAACACCATATATTTT. Translation: CASSQDGTARNTIYF.

This CDR3 is CASRQLAGGPYEQYF. For the CDR3, the DNA is TGTGCCAGCAGGCAACTAGCGGGGGGGCCCTACGAGCAGTACTTC. The chain has TRBV27 and TRBJ2-7, with 13 nucleotides matching TRBD2. Per germline, CDR1 MNHEY and CDR2 SMNVEV (reference sequence). The CDR3 consists of 15 residues. Trimming cost V 6 bases and J 2 bases; bases outside gene matches: 4.

J is TRBJ2-1 and V is TRBV3-1 (or the pseudogene TRBV3-2), with TRBD1 identical over 12 bases. The CDR3 consists of 15 residues. V dropped 7 bases and J dropped 11; count of bases not matched to a gene: 12. CDR1 and CDR2 from the germline V gene are LGHDT and YNNKEL (reference sequence). The DNA for the CDR3 is TGTGCCAGCACCTCGAGGGGACAGGGGGCCTCAAAGCAGTTCTTC. Its translation is CASTSRGQGASKQFF.

This rearrangement joins TRBV19 to TRBJ1-1; 7 bases match TRBD1. After removal of 5 bases from V and 5 bases from J, the junction contained 11 bases not matched to a gene. Per germline, CDR1 LNHDA and CDR2 SQIVND (reference sequence). This CDR3 has 15 residues. CDR3 protein: CASSGWSAGGTEAFF. CDR3 sequence (DNA): TGTGCCAGTAGTGGATGGTCGGCAGGGGGTACTGAAGCTTTCTTT. Variable domain in full (rest from reference TRBV19 and TRBJ1-1): DGGITQSPKYLFRKEGQNVTLSCEQNLNHDAMYWYRQDPGQGLRLIYYSQIVNDFQKGDIAEGYSVSREKKESFPLTVTSAQKNPTAFYLCASSGWSAGGTEAFFGQGTRLTVV.

The chain recombines TRBV7-7 with TRBJ2-3; TRBD2 aligns across 10 bases. The CDR3 runs to 15 residues. With V trimmed by 4 bases and J by 1 base, 2 bases remained unmatched. CDR1 is SSHAT and CDR2 is FNYEAQ in the germline V gene (reference sequence). CDR3 amino acids: CASSSSGGGTDTQYF. CDR3 nucleotide sequence: TGTGCCAGCAGCTCGAGCGGGGGGGGCACAGATACGCAGTATTTT.

This sequence joins TRBV27 and TRBJ2-7; D ambiguous. The CDR3 length is 15 residues. CDR1 is MNHEY, CDR2 SMNVEV, per germline (reference sequence). V gave up 0 bases and J gave up 2 bases, with 11 bases separating them. The CDR3 region is CASSLSLSMTYEQYF. The CDR3 DNA reads TGTGCCAGCAGTTTATCGCTCTCTATGACCTACGAGCAGTACTTC.

This clone came up a few times. J is TRBJ1-4 and V is TRBV28; no firm D call. The CDR3 loop spans 15 amino acids. V lost 7 bases and J 3 bases, leaving 15 bases between the germline ends. Germline assignment: CDR1 MDHEN and CDR2 SYDVKM. The CDR3 sequence: CASKGRTSPNEKLFF. DNA for the CDR3: TGTGCCAGCAAAGGAAGGACCTCCCCTAATGAAAAACTGTTTTTT.

The J gene is TRBJ2-7, the V gene TRBV5-1; D tentatively fits TRBD1 or TRBD2 (5 bases each). The CDR3 has 15 residues. Germline CDR1 is SGHRS and CDR2 is YFSETQ. V shed 0 bases and J shed 3 bases, with 13 bases lying between them. CDR3 sequence: CASSLDGGTVYEQYF. Here the CDR3 DNA reads TGCGCCAGCAGCTTGGATGGGGGAACGGTCTACGAGCAGTACTTC.

V gene TRBV27 combines with J gene TRBJ2-3; possible D gene TRBD2, 7 bases. This CDR3 spans 14 amino acids. The V gene lost 6 bases and the J gene lost 5 bases, with 15 bases spanning the gap. Germline loops: CDR1 MNHEY, CDR2 SMNVEV (reference sequence). This CDR3 is CASRPAGAQDTQYF. The CDR3 DNA follows: TGTGCCAGCAGGCCCGCGGGGGCGCAAGATACGCAGTATTTT.

This clone came up a few times. The chain joins TRBV11-3 to TRBJ2-2, with TRBD1 matching 10 bases. J gave up 4 bases and V 3 bases, and 5 bases lay outside the gene matches. This CDR3 is 16 amino acids long. CDR1 and CDR2 (germline): SGHNT, YENEEA. In nucleotides, the CDR3 is TGTGCCAGCAGCTTTCGACAGGGGGCGGGCACCGGGGAGCTGTTTTTT. Translated, it gives CASSFRQGAGTGELFF.

This clone was seen at least ten times. The genes are TRBV28 and TRBJ1-1; a weak D match, TRBD1 (5 bases). Looked up from germline, CDR1 is MDHEN and CDR2 is SYDVKM. The germline V and J ends were trimmed by 4 bases and 3 bases, with 15 bases remaining between them. This CDR3 spans 15 amino acids. CDR3 coding DNA: TGTGCCAGCAGTTCCCCCTTCCAGGGCCACACTGAAGCTTTCTTT. Its translation is CASSSPFQGHTEAFF.

This chain's CDR3 is CASSFEGNYNEQFF. CDR3 sequence (DNA): TGCGCCAGCAGCTTTGAGGGGAACTACAATGAGCAGTTCTTC. The chain carries TRBV5-1 and TRBJ2-1; D may correspond to TRBD1 or TRBD2 (5 bases each). V was trimmed by 2 bases and J by 3 bases, leaving 9 bases between them. There are 14 residues in the CDR3. CDR1 is SGHRS and CDR2 is YFSETQ in the germline V gene.

This rearrangement joins TRBV19 to TRBJ1-2, with 11 bases matching TRBD1. Germline lookup yields CDR1 LNHDA and CDR2 SQIVND (reference sequence). Trimming took 7 bases from V and 6 from J; bases not matched to a gene: 13. The CDR3 is 16 amino acids. This chain's CDR3 is CASTLTPGQGGNGYTF. CDR3 coding DNA: TGTGCCAGTACCCTCACGCCGGGACAGGGGGGGAATGGCTACACCTTC.

This sequence joins TRBV4-2 and TRBJ2-7; TRBD1 might be the D (5 bases). CDR1 LGHNA and CDR2 YNFKEQ come from the germline V gene. Trimming took off 0 bases at V and 0 bases at J, with 9 bases between the two ends. The CDR3 is 15 amino acids. CDR3 coding DNA: TGTGCCAGCAGCCAAGAGACAGTTAGCTCCTACGAGCAGTACTTC. The encoded protein is CASSQETVSSYEQYF.

This chain connects TRBV4-1 to TRBJ1-4; D is unclear. Germline assignment: CDR1 MGHRA and CDR2 YSYEKL. The CDR3 loop spans 15 amino acids. The V end lost 1 base, the J end lost 3 bases, and 9 bases lay between the germline ends. As DNA, the CDR3 is TGCGCCAGCAGCCAAGCCGGCTTTGCTAATGAAAAACTGTTTTTT. Protein sequence: CASSQAGFANEKLFF.